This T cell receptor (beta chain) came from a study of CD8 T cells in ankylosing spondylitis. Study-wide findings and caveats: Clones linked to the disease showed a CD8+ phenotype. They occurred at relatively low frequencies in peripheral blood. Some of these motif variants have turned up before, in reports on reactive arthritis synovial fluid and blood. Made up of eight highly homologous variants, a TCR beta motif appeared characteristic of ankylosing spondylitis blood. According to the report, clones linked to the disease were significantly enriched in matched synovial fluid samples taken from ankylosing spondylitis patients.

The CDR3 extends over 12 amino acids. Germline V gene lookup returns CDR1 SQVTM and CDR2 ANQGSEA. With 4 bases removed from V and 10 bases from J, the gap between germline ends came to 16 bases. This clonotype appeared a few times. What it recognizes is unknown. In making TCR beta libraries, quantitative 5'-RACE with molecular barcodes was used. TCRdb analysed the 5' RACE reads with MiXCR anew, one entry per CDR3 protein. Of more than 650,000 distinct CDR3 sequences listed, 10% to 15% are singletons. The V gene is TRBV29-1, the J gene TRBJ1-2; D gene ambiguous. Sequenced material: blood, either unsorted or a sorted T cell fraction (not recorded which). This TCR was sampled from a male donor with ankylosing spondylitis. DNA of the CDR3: TGCAGCGTTGGGGCGTGGGGATTAGACTACACCTTC. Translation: CSVGAWGLDYTF.